Listed below are T cell receptor beta chains from one sample, sequenced in a study of CD8 T cells in ankylosing spondylitis. TCRdb independently ran MiXCR on the 5' RACE reads; one entry per CDR3 protein. The sample holds about 240,000 distinct CDR3 sequences; around 7.8% are singletons and the top ten take almost 7%. Sequencing used blood, either unsorted or a sorted T cell fraction (not recorded which). The source is a male donor with ankylosing spondylitis or in good health (not recorded which). The CDR3 runs from the conserved cysteine through the conserved F or W. D genes are given only for firm matches. Not every row has a clone size; where given, it reads once, few, many or a size class.

j_call | v_call | d_call | clone_size | cdr3_aa | cdr3_nt
TRBJ1-4 | TRBV12-3/TRBV12-4 | . | many | CASSTWGATGEKLFF | TGTGCCAGCAGTACTTGGGGGGCGACGGGAGAAAAACTGTTTTTT
TRBJ2-2 | TRBV27 | . | few | CASSLWGDTGELFF | TGTGCCAGCAGTTTATGGGGAGACACCGGGGAGCTGTTTTTT
TRBJ1-1 | TRBV5-1 | TRBD1 | . | CASSPGQAAMAAFF | TGCGCCAGCAGCCCGGGACAGGCGGCGATGGCAGCTTTCTTT
TRBJ1-5 | TRBV20-1 | . | many | CSASRADQPQHF | TGCAGTGCTAGCAGGGCCGATCAGCCCCAGCATTTT
TRBJ2-5 | TRBV9 | . | many | CASSVEGSQETQYF | TGTGCCAGCAGCGTAGAAGGAAGTCAAGAGACCCAGTACTTC
TRBJ2-2 | TRBV5-1 | TRBD2 | many | CASTWEGLAGPTGELFF | TGCGCCAGCACCTGGGAGGGCCTAGCGGGCCCCACCGGGGAGCTGTTTTTT
TRBJ1-4 | TRBV9 | . | many | CASSVGAGSLAKSEKLFF | TGTGCCAGCAGCGTAGGGGCCGGGTCTCTGGCGAAGAGTGAAAAACTGTTTTTT
TRBJ2-1 | TRBV20-1 | TRBD2 | few | CSASLREGEQFF | TGCAGTGCTAGTCTCCGGGAGGGGGAGCAGTTCTTC
TRBJ2-7 | TRBV7-9 | . | few | CASSEGGGYTYEQYF | TGTGCCAGCAGCGAAGGTGGCGGTTATACCTACGAGCAGTACTTC
TRBJ1-1 | TRBV6-2/TRBV6-3 | . | many | CASSHNMNTEAFF | TGTGCCAGCAGTCACAATATGAACACTGAAGCTTTCTTT
TRBJ1-2 | TRBV20-1 | . | many | CSARVRGLNYGYTF | TGCAGTGCTAGAGTGAGGGGCCTGAACTATGGCTACACCTTC
TRBJ1-1 | TRBV20-1 | . | few | CSARWADGTEAFF | TGCAGTGCTAGGTGGGCGGATGGCACTGAAGCTTTCTTT